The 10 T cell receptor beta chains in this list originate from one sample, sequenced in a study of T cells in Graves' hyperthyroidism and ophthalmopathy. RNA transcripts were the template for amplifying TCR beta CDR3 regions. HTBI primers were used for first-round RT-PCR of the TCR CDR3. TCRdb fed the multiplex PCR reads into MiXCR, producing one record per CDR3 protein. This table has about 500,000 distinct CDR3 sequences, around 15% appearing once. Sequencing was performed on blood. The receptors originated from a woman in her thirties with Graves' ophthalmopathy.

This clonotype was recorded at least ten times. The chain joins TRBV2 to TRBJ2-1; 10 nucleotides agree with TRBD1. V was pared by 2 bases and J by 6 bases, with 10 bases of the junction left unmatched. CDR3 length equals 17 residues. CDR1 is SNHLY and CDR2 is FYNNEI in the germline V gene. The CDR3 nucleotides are TGTGCCAGCAGTGAAATCGCGTCCGGGGACAGGGGCAATGAGCAGTTCTTC. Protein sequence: CASSEIASGDRGNEQFF. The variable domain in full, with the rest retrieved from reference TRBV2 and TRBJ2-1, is EPEVTQTPSHQVTQMGQEVILRCVPISNHLYFYWYRQILGQKVEFLVSFYNNEISEKSEIFDDQFSVERPDGSNFTLKIRSTKLEDSAMYFCASSEIASGDRGNEQFFGPGTRLTVL.

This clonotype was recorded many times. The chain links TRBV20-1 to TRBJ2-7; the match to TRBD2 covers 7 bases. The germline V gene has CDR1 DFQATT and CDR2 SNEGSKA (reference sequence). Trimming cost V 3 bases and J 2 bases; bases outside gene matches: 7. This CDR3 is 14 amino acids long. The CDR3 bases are TGCAGTGCTAGTCTCCTAGCGGAGCCCTACGAGCAGTACTTC. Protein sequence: CSASLLAEPYEQYF.

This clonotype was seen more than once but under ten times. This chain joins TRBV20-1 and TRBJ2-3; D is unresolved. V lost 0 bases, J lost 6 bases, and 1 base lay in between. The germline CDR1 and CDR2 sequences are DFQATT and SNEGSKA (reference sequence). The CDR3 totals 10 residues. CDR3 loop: CSARDDTQYF. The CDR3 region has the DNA TGCAGTGCTAGAGACGATACGCAGTATTTT.

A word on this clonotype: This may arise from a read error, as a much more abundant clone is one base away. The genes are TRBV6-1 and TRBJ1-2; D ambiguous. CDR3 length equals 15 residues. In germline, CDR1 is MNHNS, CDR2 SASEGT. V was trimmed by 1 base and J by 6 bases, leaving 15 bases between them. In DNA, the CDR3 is TGTGCCAGCAGTGAAGAACGGCCTCGCGGGCATGGCTACACCTTC. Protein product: CASSEERPRGHGYTF.

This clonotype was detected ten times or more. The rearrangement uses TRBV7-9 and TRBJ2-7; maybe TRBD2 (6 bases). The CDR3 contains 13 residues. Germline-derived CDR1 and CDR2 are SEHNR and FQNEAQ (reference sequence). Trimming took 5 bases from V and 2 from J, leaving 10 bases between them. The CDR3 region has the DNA TGTGCCAGCAGCCCCGGGAGTGCCTACGAGCAGTACTTC. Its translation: CASSPGSAYEQYF.

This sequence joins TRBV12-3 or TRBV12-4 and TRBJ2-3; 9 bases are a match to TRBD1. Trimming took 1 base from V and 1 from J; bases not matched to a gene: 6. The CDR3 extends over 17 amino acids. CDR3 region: CASSLVTGGKGTDTQYF. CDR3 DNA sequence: TGTGCCAGCAGTTTAGTAACAGGGGGCAAGGGCACAGATACGCAGTATTTT.

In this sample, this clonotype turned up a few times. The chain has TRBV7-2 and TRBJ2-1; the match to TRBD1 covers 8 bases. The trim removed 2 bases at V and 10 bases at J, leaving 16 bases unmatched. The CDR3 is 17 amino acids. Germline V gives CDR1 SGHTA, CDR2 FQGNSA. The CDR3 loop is CASSLLPEPGQASEQFF. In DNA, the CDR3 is TGTGCCAGCAGCTTACTCCCCGAGCCGGGACAGGCCTCCGAGCAGTTCTTC.

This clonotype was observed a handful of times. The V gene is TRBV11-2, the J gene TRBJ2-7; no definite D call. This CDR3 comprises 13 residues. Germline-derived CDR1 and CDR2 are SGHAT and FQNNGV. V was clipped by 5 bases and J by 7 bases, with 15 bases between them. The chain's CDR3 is CASSPDSVSEQYF. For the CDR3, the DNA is TGTGCCAGCAGCCCCGACTCGGTCTCGGAGCAGTACTTC.

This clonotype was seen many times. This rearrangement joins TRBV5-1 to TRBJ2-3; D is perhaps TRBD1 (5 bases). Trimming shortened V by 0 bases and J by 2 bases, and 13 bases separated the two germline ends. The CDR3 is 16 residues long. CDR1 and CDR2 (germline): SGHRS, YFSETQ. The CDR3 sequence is CASSLGIDRDTDTQYF. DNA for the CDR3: TGCGCCAGCAGCTTGGGTATTGACAGAGACACAGATACGCAGTATTTT.

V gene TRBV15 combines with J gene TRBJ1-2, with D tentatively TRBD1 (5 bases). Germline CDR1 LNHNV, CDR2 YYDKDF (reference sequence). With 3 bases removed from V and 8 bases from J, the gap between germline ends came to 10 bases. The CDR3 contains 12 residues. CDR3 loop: CATSRVRGGYTF. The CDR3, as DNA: TGTGCCACCAGCAGGGTGAGGGGAGGCTACACCTTC.